These T cell receptor beta chains were read from a single sample in a study of CD8 T cells in ankylosing spondylitis. TCRdb re-called the 5' RACE reads through MiXCR, storing one row per CDR3 protein. The sample shows some 200,000 distinct CDR3 sequences, about 20% of them seen only once. The specimen sequenced was blood, either unsorted or a sorted T cell fraction (not recorded which). These receptor sequences come from a male donor under 30 with ankylosing spondylitis or in good health (not recorded which). The CDR3 runs from the conserved cysteine through the conserved F or W. Each record gives: V gene, CDR3 protein.

>TRBV20-1
CSARDRQARATGNTIYF
>TRBV29-1
CSVVRAYNTEAFF
>TRBV6-2/TRBV6-3
CASSQQGARGSYEQYF
>TRBV6-5
CASSYSQLAYEQFF
>TRBV29-1
CSVEGLAGPNTGELFF
>TRBV29-1
CSVKQGPDTGELFF
>TRBV7-2
CASSFRADYEQYF
>TRBV6-5
CASRTSGTGSTYGYTF
>TRBV29-1
CSVVQGLAKNIQYF
>TRBV29-1
CSPWDREIQFF
>TRBV18
CASSPPTDETQYF
>TRBV27
CASNVNLASGNEQFF
>TRBV20-1
CSARGGHTGELFF
>TRBV29-1
CSALSGSRGTQYF
>TRBV28
CASSDSMWGGQLSYNEQFF
>TRBV7-2
CASSPIGLAGDFTDTQYF
>TRBV28
CASSSIQGSSNQPQHF
>TRBV20-1
CSARERRVGEKLFF
>TRBV2
CASRTMGETQYF
>TRBV7-2
CASSPRLAGGPGADTQYF
>TRBV11-2
CASSFGTSRGEQFF
>TRBV29-1
CSVAGRVVAEAFF
>TRBV5-1
CASSRTGTGGAETQYF
>TRBV7-2
CASSLMSGVAREQYF
>TRBV3-1
CASSLTSGRNTGELFF
>TRBV20-1
CSARDSRRYEQYF
>TRBV12-3/TRBV12-4
CASSLADSGTGFGRPGELFF
>TRBV28
CASSWGLAGIYEQYF
>TRBV20-1
CSAFDRADYGYTF